A single sample gave rise to the 2 T cell receptor beta chains below, sequenced in a study of blood T cell repertoires in COVID-19. Libraries were prepared by immunoSEQ multiplex PCR; TCRdb keeps only in-frame clonotypes and omits some of them. The sample holds over 250,000 clones, under 90% seen once. Sequencing used PBMCs or T cells enriched from blood (not recorded which). Source of these receptors: a woman aged 60-75 years who had recovered from COVID-19.

Regarding this clone: Other nucleotide sequences from this sample produce the same CDR3. The CDR3 loop reads CASRYLAGDNEQFF. The CDR3 DNA sequence: TGCGCCAGCAGGTACCTAGCGGGAGACAATGAGCAGTTCTTC. V usage is TRBV5-1 and J usage is TRBJ2-1; 10 positions agree with TRBD2. J lost 5 bases, V lost 5 bases, and 4 bases had no gene match. CDR3 size: 14 residues. Germline-derived CDR1 and CDR2 are SGHRS and YFSETQ. The complete variable domain, with remaining parts taken from reference TRBV5-1 and TRBJ2-1, reads KAGVTQTPRYLIKTRGQQVTLSCSPISGHRSVSWYQQTPGQGLQFLFEYFSETQRNKGNFPGRFSGRQFSNSRSEMNVSTLELGDSALYLCASRYLAGDNEQFFGPGTRLTVL.

The chain employs TRBV3-1 (or the pseudogene TRBV3-2) and TRBJ1-3; possibly TRBD1 for D (5 bases). Trimming took off 5 bases at V and 5 bases at J, with 19 bases between the two ends. Germline CDR1 reads LGHDT; CDR2 reads YNNKEL (reference sequence). The CDR3 totals 16 residues. The CDR3 nucleotides are TGTGCCAGCAGCTCGCCTCAGGGATGGTTAAGAAACACCATATATTTT. Encoded protein: CASSSPQGWLRNTIYF.